This T cell receptor beta chain was obtained from a study of shared clonotypes between healthy human individuals. Study at large: Three CD4 naive, three CD4 memory, two CD8 naive and one CD8 memory plate were used per donor.

Genomic DNA (from each subset) was split evenly across several immunoSEQ plates. TCRdb's copy holds only in-frame clones and misses some; the assay was immunoSEQ multiplex PCR. The repertoire holds over 750,000 clones, with just over 95% as singletons. CD45RO negativity and positive selection for CCR7 defined naive CD8 cells, a population that excluded terminally differentiated effector memory CD45RA+ cells. This clone was counted once. What it recognizes is unknown. V was pared by 5 bases and J by 2 bases, with 7 bases of the junction left unmatched. Germline V gene lookup returns CDR1 SEHNR and CDR2 FQNEAQ (reference sequence). The CDR3 spans 15 residues. Findings of the study overall: Memory subsets generally showed smaller estimated richness than naive subsets did. Shared across several donors were around 5% of the naive CD4 clonotypes.

Sequencing used naive CD8+ T cells sorted from blood. The rearrangement uses TRBV7-9 and TRBJ2-7; 9 bases agree with TRBD1. This receptor was identified in a man younger than 40 in good health. CDR3 DNA sequence: TGTGCCAGCAGCGACTGGGGACAGGGAACCTACGAGCAGTACTTC. As protein: CASSDWGQGTYEQYF.